A single sample is the source of the 3 T cell receptor delta chains below, sequenced in a study of delta chains in infants with herpesvirus infections. PBMC RNA was reverse transcribed using gamma-chain- and delta-chain-specific primers. TCRdb redid clone calling on the RT-PCR reads using CATT. Seen here are about 340 delta-chain clones, 27% observed once, and the top ten hold about 19%. The sample in question was peripheral blood, obtained at time point 3 of longitudinal follow-up. These receptors were taken from a human donor who was a Ugandan infant, either HIV-exposed or HIV-unexposed (not recorded which).

This clone was picked up a small number of times. CDR3 in amino acids: CACDTVPTGLGSAGTDKLIF. For the CDR3, the DNA is TGTGCCTGTGACACGGTTCCTACCGGACTGGGATCCGCCGGCACCGATAAACTCATCTTT. The chain couples TRDV2 to TRDJ1, with D maybe TRDD2 (7 bases). Germline V gives CDR1 GEAIGNYY, CDR2 EKD. V was cut by 1 base and J by 1 base, with 27 bases left in between. The CDR3 covers 20 residues.

Note on this clone: This likely came from a read error, as a far larger clone is one base away. In the same sample, other DNA sequences code for this CDR3. This sequence joins TRDV1 and TRDJ1; 13 positions match TRDD3. The CDR3 is made up of 23 amino acids. Germline CDR1 is TSWWSYY and CDR2 is QGS. CDR3 DNA: TGTGCTCTCGGGGACCCTCCCGAAGTTCTGTACTGGGGGATACGAGATTACACCGATAAACTCATCTTT. It specifies CALGDPPEVLYWGIRDYTDKLIF.

This clone qualifies as medium-sized. J is TRDJ1 and V is TRDV3; D not certain. The V end was cut by 1 base, the J end by 3 bases, with 18 bases between. Germline loops: CDR1 TVYSNPD, CDR2 GDNSRS (reference sequence). This CDR3 comprises 15 residues. CDR3 loop: CAFKRRAPLPDKLIF. CDR3 DNA sequence: TGTGCCTTTAAACGCCGGGCTCCCCTCCCCGATAAACTCATCTTT.